Shown below are 29 T cell receptor beta chains from a single sample sequenced in a study of cytomegalovirus exposure and HLA in healthy donors. Use of 60 Vbeta and 13 Jbeta primers characterized the PCR. Profiling relied on immunoSEQ multiplex PCR, and the TCRdb table lists in-frame clones only, not all of them. There are about 170,000 clones in the sample; almost 85% occur only once, and roughly 5.2% lies in the top ten. The specimen was PBMCs. The receptors here all came from a girl aged 5-17 years in good health and CMV-seropositive.

This rearrangement joins TRBV5-6 to TRBJ1-5, with D possibly TRBD1 on 5 matching bases. The germline V gene has CDR1 SGHDT and CDR2 YYEEEE. The CDR3 is 14 amino acids. The V gene lost 2 bases and the J gene lost 4 bases, with 10 bases spanning the gap. The CDR3 spells CASSLGATNQPQHF. CDR3 DNA sequence: TGTGCCAGCAGCTTAGGGGCGACGAATCAGCCCCAGCATTTT.

The chain recombines TRBV25-1 with TRBJ1-2; D remains unclear. CDR3 size: 10 residues. V shed 8 bases and J shed 3 bases, with 4 bases lying between them. Germline CDR1 and CDR2: MGHDK and SYGVNS. This chain's CDR3 is CASSYYGYTF. The CDR3 DNA is TGTGCCAGCTCCTACTATGGCTACACCTTC.

This chain uses TRBV7-9 with TRBJ2-3; 8 bases map to TRBD1. Trimming at V came to 4 bases and at J to 4 bases, leaving 7 bases not matched to a gene. CDR3 length: 15 residues. The germline V gene encodes CDR1 SEHNR and CDR2 FQNEAQ (reference sequence). The CDR3 loop is CASSSRTGKADTQYF. The CDR3 DNA is TGTGCCAGCAGCTCTCGGACAGGGAAAGCAGATACGCAGTATTTT.

The rearrangement links TRBV11-2 to TRBJ2-7; maybe TRBD1 (6 bases). This CDR3 comprises 16 residues. The V end lost 5 bases, the J end lost 5 bases, and 22 bases lay between the germline ends. Germline CDR1 is SGHAT and CDR2 is FQNNGV. The CDR3 loop reads CASSAPTGTTVHEQYF. DNA of the CDR3: TGTGCCAGCAGCGCTCCGACCGGGACAACCGTCCACGAGCAGTACTTC.

The chain recombines TRBV25-1 with TRBJ1-1; maybe TRBD1 (5 bases). CDR3 length: 12 residues. V was shortened by 8 bases and J by 3 bases, with 10 bases between the two germline ends. CDR1 is MGHDK and CDR2 is SYGVNS in the germline V gene. The CDR3, as DNA: TGTGCCAGCGGGCGGGGGGACACTGAAGCTTTCTTT. It codes for CASGRGDTEAFF.

The CDR3 DNA is TGTGCCAGCAGTGAAGTCGACATTTGGGATGAAAAACTGTTTTTT. This encodes CASSEVDIWDEKLFF. The chain couples TRBV6-1 to TRBJ1-4, with no clear D. Trimming took off 1 base at V and 6 bases at J, with 12 bases between the two ends. Germline V CDR1 and CDR2: MNHNS, SASEGT. The CDR3 runs 15 residues.

The rearrangement uses TRBV4-2 and TRBJ1-4, with no clear D. Trimming cost V 0 bases and J 8 bases, with 13 bases left between them. Germline V gives CDR1 LGHNA, CDR2 YNFKEQ. There are 15 residues in the CDR3. The CDR3 reads CASSQEGSNGEKLFF. CDR3 nucleotides: TGTGCCAGCAGCCAAGAGGGTAGCAATGGCGAAAAACTGTTTTTT.

This rearrangement joins TRBV29-1 to TRBJ2-1; 7 bases are a match to TRBD1. This CDR3 has 14 residues. Germline trimming cut 6 bases from V and 11 bases from J; bases unmatched to any gene: 16. From germline, CDR1 is SQVTM and CDR2 ANQGSEA. CDR3 residues: CSVLGQAAEGKQFF. DNA for the CDR3: TGCAGCGTCCTTGGACAGGCGGCTGAGGGGAAGCAGTTCTTC.

The rearrangement links TRBV6-5 to TRBJ1-4, with 9 bases identical to TRBD1. This CDR3 comprises 15 residues. Unmatched junction bases numbered 8, after V lost 6 bases and J lost 6 bases. CDR1 and CDR2 (germline): MNHEY, SVGAGI. The CDR3 reads CASRGTGTGHEKLFF. In DNA, the CDR3 is TGTGCCAGCAGGGGAACCGGGACAGGGCATGAAAAACTGTTTTTT.

Note on this clone: Mismatch with germline at one junction end may stem from a read error. The rearrangement joins TRBV9 to TRBJ1-2; 7 bases line up with TRBD1. Germline CDR1 reads SGDLS; CDR2 reads YYNGEE. This CDR3 spans 17 amino acids. This CDR3 reads CASSGGAGGEGNYGCTF. The CDR3 DNA reads as TGTGCCAGCAGCGGGGGAGCAGGGGGTGAAGGGAACTATGGCTGCACCTTC.

V and J are TRBV2 and TRBJ2-2; a possible D gene is TRBD2 (5 bases). Trimming cost V 6 bases and J 4 bases, with 15 bases left between them. CDR1 and CDR2 (germline): SNHLY, FYNNEI. The CDR3 contains 15 residues. CDR3 in DNA: TGTGCCAGCAGCACCCTAGCACGCGGCACCGGGGAGCTGTTTTTT. Its translation is CASSTLARGTGELFF.

This chain links TRBV30 with TRBJ1-3; D not resolved. Germline-derived CDR1 and CDR2 are GTSNPN and SVGIG (reference sequence). V shed 4 bases and J shed 2 bases, with 6 bases lying between them. The CDR3 length is 12 residues. The CDR3 coding sequence is TGTGCCTGGACAGAGGCTGGAAACACCATATATTTT. Translating gives CAWTEAGNTIYF.

The CDR3 reads CTIGGTANPFMNTEAFF. In nucleotides, the CDR3 is TGCACCATTGGGGGGACAGCAAACCCATTCATGAACACTGAAGCTTTCTTT. The chain links TRBV1 to TRBJ1-1; TRBD1 is taken as the D call from the table, unchecked against the DNA. TRBV1 is assigned pseudogene status. The CDR3 is made up of 17 amino acids.

The CDR3 loop reads CASSLAGRGGSPLHF. CDR3 nucleotides: TGTGCCAGCAGCTTAGCAGGAAGGGGCGGATCACCCCTCCACTTT. V and J are TRBV11-3 and TRBJ1-6; tentatively, D is TRBD1 (5 bases). Trimming pared 1 base from V and 10 bases from J, leaving 14 bases between. Germline values: CDR1 SGHNT, CDR2 YENEEA. The CDR3 has 15 amino acids. The entire variable domain, with the rest obtained from reference TRBV11-3 and TRBJ1-6, is as follows: EAGVVQSPRYKIIEKKQPVAFWCNPISGHNTLYWYLQNLGQGPELLIRYENEEAVDDSQLPKDRFSAERLKGVDSTLKIQPAELGDSAVYLCASSLAGRGGSPLHFGNGTRLTVT.

The genes are TRBV6-5 and TRBJ2-7; tentatively, D is TRBD2 (6 bases). V lost 0 bases and J lost 2, with 14 bases in between. The CDR3 is 16 residues long. Germline V gene data show CDR1 as MNHEY and CDR2 as SVGAGI. CDR3 protein: CASSYSIRDWAYEQYF. The CDR3 DNA is TGTGCCAGCAGTTACTCGATCCGGGACTGGGCCTACGAGCAGTACTTC.

The J gene is TRBJ1-1, the V gene TRBV7-8; 8 bases map to TRBD1. The CDR3 spans 13 residues. V lost 4 bases and J lost 6; bases outside the gene matches: 4. Germline CDR1 reads SGHVS; CDR2 reads FQNEAQ. The CDR3 DNA follows: TGTGCCAGCAGCTCGGACAGGGAAGCTGAAGCTTTCTTT. Amino acids: CASSSDREAEAFF.

This chain links TRBV27 with TRBJ1-1; D remains unclear. V was shortened by 3 bases and J by 0 bases, with 17 bases between the two germline ends. The CDR3 totals 17 residues. The germline V gene has CDR1 MNHEY and CDR2 SMNVEV (reference sequence). The CDR3, as DNA: TGTGCCAGCAGTTTTGCCTCGGAGGGCCCGATGAACACTGAAGCTTTCTTT. Its protein product is CASSFASEGPMNTEAFF.

The J gene is TRBJ1-1, the V gene TRBV27; tentatively, D is TRBD1 (6 bases). Germline values: CDR1 MNHEY, CDR2 SMNVEV (reference sequence). The length of the CDR3 is 16 residues. V lost 5 bases and J 0 bases, leaving 16 bases between the germline ends. CDR3 nucleotides: TGTGCCAGCAGTAAGTTCGGACAGATCATGAACACTGAAGCTTTCTTT. Encoded protein: CASSKFGQIMNTEAFF.

The chain uses TRBV10-1 and TRBJ1-6, with TRBD1 matching 9 bases. V shed 6 bases, J shed 10 bases, and the junction held 13 bases outside the gene matches. The CDR3 loop spans 16 amino acids. Germline CDR1 and CDR2: WNHNN and SYGVQD (reference sequence). In nucleotides, the CDR3 is TGCGCCAGCAGGGCTGAATGGACAGGGGATCGGTCACCCCTCCACTTT. Translation: CASRAEWTGDRSPLHF.

The chain is built from TRBV2 and TRBJ1-2; D perhaps matches TRBD1 (5 bases). Trimming cost V 3 bases and J 5 bases, with 10 bases left between them. Germline CDR1 SNHLY, CDR2 FYNNEI. CDR3 length: 13 residues. In nucleotides, the CDR3 is TGTGCCAGCAGTGAGCAGACAGTTTATGGCTACACCTTC. Translated, it gives CASSEQTVYGYTF.

The chain has TRBV30 and TRBJ1-2; 9 bases are shared with TRBD1. CDR1 is GTSNPN and CDR2 is SVGIG in the germline V gene (reference sequence). J gave up 3 bases and V 8 bases, and 10 bases lay outside the gene matches. This CDR3 has 14 amino acids. The CDR3 coding sequence is TGTGCCACTCTACAGGGGGCGAGCGACTATGGCTACACCTTC. It yields the protein CATLQGASDYGYTF.

This chain joins TRBV20-1 and TRBJ1-1; 7 bases are shared with TRBD1. The CDR3 totals 10 residues. CDR1 is DFQATT and CDR2 is SNEGSKA in the germline V gene (reference sequence). CDR3 in amino acids: CTKGGPEAFF. Here the CDR3 DNA reads TGCACCAAAGGGGGCCCTGAAGCTTTCTTT.

This rearrangement joins TRBV29-1 to TRBJ2-7; the match to TRBD2 covers 11 bases. Per germline, CDR1 SQVTM and CDR2 ANQGSEA. The CDR3 runs to 15 residues. V was pared by 5 bases and J by 0 bases, with 6 bases of the junction left unmatched. The CDR3 spells CSVKLAGGPSYEQYF. The CDR3 DNA is TGCAGCGTTAAGCTAGCGGGGGGCCCCTCCTACGAGCAGTACTTC.

This clone appeared a few times. The chain employs TRBV9 and TRBJ2-1, with TRBD2 matching 8 bases. Germline assignment: CDR1 SGDLS and CDR2 YYNGEE. The junction had 3 bases not matched to a gene; V was cut back by 2 bases and J by 8 bases. This CDR3 has 13 amino acids. The CDR3 protein is CASSVGRGDEQFF. The CDR3 DNA is TGTGCCAGCAGCGTGGGGCGGGGGGATGAGCAGTTCTTC.

V gene TRBV10-3 combines with J gene TRBJ1-1, with 7 bases matching TRBD1. Germline CDR1 ENHRY, CDR2 SYGVKD. Trimming removed 3 bases from V and 0 bases from J; junction bases left unmatched: 4. CDR3 length equals 15 residues. The CDR3 DNA reads as TGTGCCATCAGTGAAACAGGGGCACTGAACACTGAAGCTTTCTTT. Its translation: CAISETGALNTEAFF.

The chain uses TRBV6-4 and TRBJ2-3, with 7 nucleotides matching TRBD2. There are 15 residues in the CDR3. Germline CDR1 MRHNA, CDR2 SNTAGT. V lost 2 bases and J lost 2; bases outside the gene matches: 4. The CDR3 protein is CASSDGRGDTDTQYF. Here the CDR3 DNA reads TGTGCCAGCAGTGACGGGAGGGGAGACACAGATACGCAGTATTTT.

The CDR3 DNA is TGTGCCAGTAGTACGCGAACTAGATCCCCCGAGCAGTACTTC. Its protein is CASSTRTRSPEQYF. The gene calls are TRBV19 and TRBJ2-7; a possible D gene is TRBD2 (5 bases). The V and J ends lost 4 bases and 6 bases respectively, with 16 bases between them. This CDR3 has 14 amino acids. The germline V gene has CDR1 LNHDA and CDR2 SQIVND (reference sequence).

CDR3 region: CASSSLSGTGEGYTF. The CDR3 nucleotides are TGCGCCAGCAGCTCTTTATCCGGGACAGGGGAGGGCTACACCTTC. This chain uses TRBV5-1 with TRBJ1-2; TRBD1 agrees at 10 bases. CDR1 and CDR2 (germline): SGHRS, YFSETQ. V lost 3 bases to trimming and J lost 8 bases; unmatched junction nucleotides: 10. This CDR3 comprises 15 residues.

The rearrangement joins TRBV2 to TRBJ1-5, with 7 bases lining up with TRBD1. V lost 5 bases, J lost 7 bases, and 8 bases stayed unmatched. CDR1 and CDR2 from the germline V gene are SNHLY and FYNNEI. CDR3 size: 14 residues. The CDR3 reads CASSPRTGRQPQHF. The CDR3 DNA reads TGTGCCAGCAGTCCTCGGACAGGTCGGCAGCCCCAGCATTTT.